The 13 T cell receptor beta chains reported below all come from one sample, sequenced in a study of T cells in Graves' hyperthyroidism and ophthalmopathy. The CDR3 regions of TCR beta were amplified from RNA transcripts. The primer set for the first-round RT-PCR of the TCR CDR3 was HTBI. TCRdb analysed the multiplex PCR reads with MiXCR anew, one entry per CDR3 protein. Among 800,000 or so distinct CDR3 sequences, more than 30% were seen once, and the ten largest hold approximately 8.7%. The specimen was blood. Every receptor here comes from a man younger than 30 with Graves' hyperthyroidism.

This clonotype was counted ten times or more. The chain couples TRBV2 to TRBJ1-4; D not certain. CDR3 size: 14 residues. V was trimmed by 7 bases and J by 5 bases, leaving 14 bases between them. The germline V gene encodes CDR1 SNHLY and CDR2 FYNNEI. The CDR3 DNA reads as TGTGCCAGCAAAGGACTGATCGTCAATGAAAAACTGTTTTTT. This gives the protein CASKGLIVNEKLFF.

The chain couples TRBV7-8 to TRBJ2-7, with D tentatively TRBD1 (5 bases). This CDR3 region has 15 residues. The V gene's germline CDR1 is SGHVS and CDR2 FQNEAQ. V lost 0 bases, J lost 0 bases, and 9 bases lay in between. The CDR3 reads CASSLAVTVSYEQYF. The CDR3 DNA sequence: TGTGCCAGCAGCTTAGCTGTGACAGTCTCCTACGAGCAGTACTTC.

This clonotype was counted a few times. The chain is built from TRBV20-1 and TRBJ1-1; D remains unclear. The V and J ends lost 6 bases and 2 bases respectively, with 10 bases between them. The germline V gene encodes CDR1 DFQATT and CDR2 SNEGSKA (reference sequence). The CDR3 length is 12 residues. CDR3 loop: CSAPGPNTEAFF. DNA for the CDR3: TGCAGTGCCCCTGGACCCAACACTGAAGCTTTCTTT.

This clonotype was observed a few times. The gene calls are TRBV7-8 and TRBJ1-2, with 8 bases identical to TRBD1. CDR3 size: 14 residues. Per the germline V gene, CDR1 is SGHVS and CDR2 is FQNEAQ. V was clipped by 0 bases and J by 6 bases; unmatched bases: 3. This CDR3 reads CASSLAATGDGYTF. CDR3 coding DNA: TGTGCCAGCAGCTTAGCAGCGACAGGGGATGGCTACACCTTC. The whole variable domain, filled in from reference TRBV7-8 and TRBJ1-2, reads GAGVSQSPRYKVAKRGQDVALRCDPISGHVSLFWYQQALGQGPEFLTYFQNEAQLDKSGLPSDRFFAERPEGSVSTLKIQRTQQEDSAVYLCASSLAATGDGYTFGSGTRLTVV.

The chain is built from TRBV5-6 and TRBJ1-4; D ambiguous. This CDR3 is built from 14 residues. Trimming removed 3 bases from V and 5 bases from J, with 11 bases in between. Germline V CDR1 and CDR2: SGHDT, YYEEEE. The DNA of the CDR3 is TGTGCCAGCAGCTCTAGGACGGGGAATGAAAAACTGTTTTTT. It yields the protein CASSSRTGNEKLFF.

The chain uses TRBV7-6 and TRBJ2-5; 10 nucleotides line up with TRBD1. The germline gives CDR1 SGHVS, CDR2 FNYEAQ. After removal of 6 bases from V and 2 bases from J, the junction contained 12 bases not matched to a gene. This CDR3 contains 17 residues. The CDR3 is CASSLTWDRGFQETQYF. The DNA for the CDR3 is TGTGCCAGCAGTTTGACATGGGACAGGGGTTTTCAAGAGACCCAGTACTTC.

This clonotype has at least ten counts. A junction end diverges from the germline sequence, so it may reflect a read error. J is TRBJ1-4 and V is TRBV5-1, with D perhaps matching TRBD1 (5 bases). Germline V gives CDR1 SGHRS, CDR2 YFSETQ. This CDR3 region has 14 residues. The CDR3 DNA follows: TGTGCCAGCAGCCTACAGGCAACTAATGAAAAACTGTTTTTT. Its protein product is CASSLQATNEKLFF. Variable domain in full (rest from reference TRBV5-1 and TRBJ1-4): KAGVTQTPRYLIKTRGQQVTLSCSPISGHRSVSWYQQTPGQGLQFLFEYFSETQRNKGNFPGRFSGRQFSNSRSEMNVSTLELGDSALYLCASSLQATNEKLFFGSGTQLSVL.

The V gene is TRBV6-5, the J gene TRBJ1-2, with a weak D call TRBD1 (5 bases). The CDR3 loop spans 13 amino acids. Germline lookup yields CDR1 MNHEY and CDR2 SVGAGI. Trimming took off 6 bases at V and 3 bases at J, with 11 bases between the two ends. Here the CDR3 reads CASRNQGYYGYTF. CDR3 nucleotide sequence: TGTGCCAGCAGAAACCAGGGTTACTATGGCTACACCTTC.

This clonotype was seen a single time. The rearrangement uses TRBV20-1 and TRBJ2-3; the D gene is possibly TRBD2 (5 bases). Germline loops: CDR1 DFQATT, CDR2 SNEGSKA (reference sequence). The CDR3 has 11 residues. Trimming took 7 bases from V and 2 from J, leaving 7 bases between them. The CDR3 reads CSGGDTDTQYF. The CDR3 DNA reads TGCAGTGGGGGAGACACAGATACGCAGTATTTT.

This clonotype has ten or more counts. The chain joins TRBV9 to TRBJ1-5, with D maybe TRBD1 (5 bases). Germline V lookup: CDR1 SGDLS, CDR2 YYNGEE. Trimming stripped 0 bases from V and 4 bases from J, with 11 bases between. The CDR3 runs 15 residues. CDR3 DNA: TGTGCCAGCAGCGTAGATGGGACGGAGAATCAGCCCCAGCATTTT. Its protein is CASSVDGTENQPQHF.

The chain employs TRBV19 and TRBJ1-1; no reliable D call. The CDR3 runs 12 residues. Germline lookup yields CDR1 LNHDA and CDR2 SQIVND (reference sequence). The ends were cut back, 5 bases at V and 6 bases at J, with 10 bases in the middle. In DNA form, the CDR3 reads TGTGCCAGTAGTTTCCCGTCAGCTGAAGCTTTCTTT. Protein sequence: CASSFPSAEAFF.

The table lists this clonotype with many counts. The chain is built from TRBV7-6 and TRBJ1-1; D perhaps matches TRBD1 (6 bases). This CDR3 comprises 15 residues. The V end lost 5 bases, the J end lost 6 bases, and 19 bases lay between the germline ends. Germline V lookup: CDR1 SGHVS, CDR2 FNYEAQ. As DNA, the CDR3 is TGTGCCAGCAGCCATCGCTGGGGGGGCGGCTCTGAAGCTTTCTTT. This sequence encodes CASSHRWGGGSEAFF.

This sequence joins TRBV6-1 and TRBJ1-2; D is unresolved. With 2 bases removed from V and 5 bases from J, the gap between germline ends came to 15 bases. The germline gives CDR1 MNHNS, CDR2 SASEGT. This CDR3 region has 15 residues. CDR3 in amino acids: CASSENPLGRYGYTF. The CDR3 nucleotides read TGTGCCAGCAGTGAAAACCCCCTGGGGAGGTATGGCTACACCTTC.